The present entry profiles one T cell receptor (beta chain) with its context. What it recognizes is unknown. This sample is drawn from a study of T cells expressing NK-cell markers. About the research overall: The TCR beta repertoires were obtained from sorted CD3+CD56+NKG2C+, CD3+CD56+NKG2C- and CD3+CD56-NKG2C+ T cells. Within the sequenced cohort of eight donors, seven exhibited HCMV seropositivity and one was seronegative.

TCRdb reprocessed the 5' RACE reads, with one entry per CDR3 protein and no DNA. The sample has around 550,000 distinct CDR3 sequences. This CDR3 region has 12 residues. Per the germline V gene, CDR1 is SQVTM and CDR2 is ANQGSEA. Findings of the study overall: Where several donors were concerned, these clonotypes also led the CD3+CD56-NKG2C+ fraction. Top CD8+ clonotypes included the dominant CD3+CD56+NKG2C+ clonotypes in several donors.

The chain employs TRBV29-1 and TRBJ2-1. The sequenced sample consisted of blood T cells: a sorted CD56 or NKG2C T cell subset, CD4+ or CD8+ T cells, or bulk PBMC T cells (not recorded which). The clonotype comes from a man between 18 and 35 years old in good health. CDR3 region: CSVELRQNEQFF.